This TCR beta chain emerged from a study of cytotoxic CD8 clonotypes in ibrutinib-treated CLL. Study-level information: The patients, under 13 relapsed/refractory and fewer than 16 treatment-naive, included about 17 who were IGHV unmutated. Investigators reported approximately 25 partial and 2 complete responses; after median approximately 63 months, roughly 15 patients remained remitted and about 12 progressed.

In regard to this clone: Its antigen is unidentified.

Only in-frame clones appear in the TCRdb table, and some are missing; sequencing was by immunoSEQ multiplex PCR. The sample contains around 140,000 clones, 76% of which appear only once. Study-wide points: Elevated clonality accompanied ibrutinib response, with a return toward baseline values at progression. Sample timing was unmatched between remission and later-progressing patients; lymph nodes unstudied.

This CDR3 spans 11 amino acids. Looked up from germline, CDR1 is MNHEY and CDR2 is SVGAGI. The V end lost 2 bases, the J end lost 7 bases, and 5 bases lay between the germline ends. The genes are TRBV6-5 and TRBJ2-5; D unresolved. The material was PBMCs, obtained after 24 months of ibrutinib treatment. This receptor was obtained from a human donor with chronic lymphocytic leukemia. The CDR3 reads CASSYEATQYF. The DNA of the CDR3 is TGTGCCAGCAGTTACGAGGCGACCCAGTACTTC.